This T cell receptor (beta chain) was obtained from a study of T-cell reconstitution after alpha-beta-depleted transplantation in children (dated by TCRdb to the mid-2010s). In the study overall: T-cell immune reconstitution after TCRalphabeta/CD19-depleted allogeneic hematopoietic cell transplantation in children was quantitatively tracked in the study by means of TCR repertoire profiling.

As to this clonotype: The antigen it recognizes is unknown. The sample holds no much larger clone one base away, and base qualities are not on file.

Receptor libraries were prepared by PCR. Data came from an Illumina HiSeq 2500. Molecular barcoding was employed in the preparation of TCR libraries, with unique molecular identifiers being used to normalize TCRbeta repertoire quantification. TCRdb handled the public reads itself, with Q25 trimming in fastp and clone calling in MiXCR, and kept productive beta chains. Rows with one shared CDR3 protein collapse into an entry with the most common genes and DNA. This sample is represented by fewer than 25,000 distinct CDR3 sequences; roughly a tenth of them were singletons. The top ten clones comprise more than 20% of the sample. The sequences come from PBMCs from the stem cell graft donor, collected from the stem cell graft. This receptor was obtained from a human donor who donated a stem cell graft to a child with chronic granulomatous disease.

CDR3 protein: CSVVMVVEQYF. The DNA sequence is TGCAGCGTTGTTATGGTTGTCGAGCAGTACTTC. The chain links TRBV29-1 with TRBJ2-7; a confident D gene designation cannot be given. Reading the germline V gene gives CDR1 SQVTM and CDR2 ANQGSEA. The CDR3 goes from the cysteine to the phenylalanine over 11 residues. Only the CDR3 part of the read is kept: 33 bases, read in frame from the first base. V was cut back by 4 bases and J by 6 bases, leaving a gap of 10 bases between them.